Each of the 30 T cell receptor beta chains below was sequenced from the same sample in a study of early T cells in non-severe SARS-CoV-2 infection. TCRdb independently ran MiXCR on the 5' RACE reads; one entry per CDR3 protein. Of over 80,000 distinct CDR3 sequences in the sample, about 12% were seen once. The material was whole blood, obtained at baseline. The receptors were gathered from an adult who was a healthcare worker with PCR-confirmed SARS-CoV-2 infection or an uninfected control (not recorded which).

There are a few counts of this clonotype. The chain carries TRBV12-3 or TRBV12-4 and TRBJ1-1; TRBD1 aligns across 10 bases. The CDR3 runs 15 residues. V shed 5 bases and J 10 bases; nucleotides not matched to a gene: 13. The CDR3 here is CASSNSGTGVLGAFF. As DNA, the CDR3 is TGTGCCAGCAGTAACTCCGGGACAGGGGTTTTAGGAGCTTTCTTT.

V is TRBV11-3 and J is TRBJ2-6, with D possibly TRBD1 on 5 matching bases. Germline V gives CDR1 SGHNT, CDR2 YENEEA. V dropped 6 bases and J dropped 1 base, with 13 bases sitting between them. This CDR3 has 16 residues. This CDR3 is CASRSAGKSGANVLTF. The CDR3 coding sequence is TGTGCCAGCAGGTCGGCAGGGAAGTCTGGGGCCAACGTCCTGACTTTC.

This clonotype was counted many times. The chain has TRBV27 and TRBJ2-3, with D uncertain. This CDR3 spans 16 amino acids. Trimming stripped 1 base from V and 2 bases from J, with 13 bases between. CDR1 is MNHEY and CDR2 is SMNVEV in the germline V gene (reference sequence). This CDR3 reads CASSLLVGMLTDTQYF. CDR3 in DNA: TGTGCCAGCAGTTTATTAGTGGGGATGCTCACAGATACGCAGTATTTT.

This clonotype was counted many times. V usage is TRBV29-1 and J usage is TRBJ2-1, with 7 bases identical to TRBD2. The CDR3 has 12 amino acids. In germline, CDR1 is SQVTM, CDR2 ANQGSEA. V shed 7 bases and J 2 bases; nucleotides not matched to a gene: 2. This CDR3 reads CSGAGTYNEQFF. In DNA form, the CDR3 reads TGCAGCGGAGCGGGAACCTACAATGAGCAGTTCTTC.

About this clonotype itself: Just one base apart from a much larger clone, this may be a read error. The rearrangement links TRBV9 to TRBJ2-3, with D unresolved. The assigned J gene may be wrong: the sequence end matches TRBJ1-5 better. The CDR3 extends over 12 amino acids. From germline, CDR1 is SGDLS and CDR2 YYNGEE. CDR3 amino acids: CASSVGQDTQHF. The CDR3 DNA reads as TGTGCCAGCAGCGTAGGTCAAGATACGCAGCATTTT.

This clonotype was detected many times. The rearrangement links TRBV3-1 to TRBJ2-1; 9 bases line up with TRBD2. The trim removed 6 bases at V and 12 bases at J, leaving 12 bases unmatched. Germline CDR1 reads LGHDT; CDR2 reads YNNKEL (reference sequence). The CDR3 length is 14 residues. The CDR3 nucleotides are TGTGCCAGCAGATCAGACCAGCGGGAGGACCCGCAGTTCTTC. Its protein is CASRSDQREDPQFF.

The chain joins TRBV27 to TRBJ2-7; TRBD1 matches at 10 bases. CDR1 is MNHEY, CDR2 SMNVEV, per germline (reference sequence). This CDR3 contains 13 residues. The V and J ends lost 8 bases and 7 bases, in that order; junction bases with no gene match: 8. The CDR3 sequence is CASGRQGAREQYF. CDR3 nucleotide sequence: TGTGCCAGCGGAAGACAGGGGGCGAGGGAGCAGTACTTC.

The table lists this clonotype with a few counts. The chain combines TRBV2 with TRBJ2-1, with TRBD2 matching 7 bases. Germline V gives CDR1 SNHLY, CDR2 FYNNEI. This CDR3 is built from 18 residues. The ends lost 2 bases at V and 5 bases at J; junction bases unmatched: 15. CDR3 sequence: CASSERGPIAGFNNEQFF. In DNA form, the CDR3 reads TGTGCCAGCAGTGAAAGGGGACCCATAGCGGGTTTTAACAATGAGCAGTTCTTC.

This clonotype turned up a few times. This chain uses TRBV20-1 with TRBJ1-1, with 7 bases identical to TRBD1. V lost 5 bases, J lost 6 bases, and 12 bases stayed unmatched. This CDR3 is 14 amino acids long. The germline gives CDR1 DFQATT, CDR2 SNEGSKA (reference sequence). CDR3 residues: CSALDRQGSPEAFF. Written as DNA, the CDR3 is TGCAGTGCTCTAGATCGACAGGGTAGTCCTGAAGCTTTCTTT.

This clonotype has at least ten counts. V and J are TRBV18 and TRBJ2-2; D may be TRBD1 (6 bases). CDR3 size: 13 residues. The germline CDR1 and CDR2 sequences are KGHSH and LQKENI. The V and J ends lost 6 bases and 5 bases respectively, with 10 bases between them. CDR3 bases: TGTGCCAGCTCCCGAACAGGGACCGGGGAGCTGTTTTTT. Amino acid sequence: CASSRTGTGELFF.

In this sample, this clonotype turned up a few times. V is TRBV2 and J is TRBJ2-6, with a weak D call TRBD2 (5 bases). Germline assignment: CDR1 SNHLY and CDR2 FYNNEI. The CDR3 sequence is 17 residues long. V was cut by 4 bases and J by 0 bases, with 13 bases left in between. CDR3 nucleotides: TGTGCCAGCAGTGGGATCGGAGGCCGCTCTGGGGCCAACGTCCTGACTTTC. Protein sequence: CASSGIGGRSGANVLTF.

This clonotype was picked up a small number of times. The rearrangement joins TRBV20-1 to TRBJ2-3, with D perhaps matching TRBD2 (6 bases). This CDR3 contains 13 residues. Germline CDR1 is DFQATT and CDR2 is SNEGSKA (reference sequence). V shed 3 bases and J shed 2 bases, with 9 bases lying between them. DNA for the CDR3: TGCAGTGCTAGCGGGGGATTCACAGATACGCAGTATTTT. Translation: CSASGGFTDTQYF.

Comment on this clonotype: At one end the junction does not follow the germline gene, possibly because of a read error. V is TRBV20-1 and J is TRBJ1-2, with D uncertain. Germline CDR1 is DFQATT and CDR2 is SNEGSKA (reference sequence). The CDR3 contains 14 residues. The CDR3, as DNA: TGCAGAGCTATCCTCGTGGGAACTAACTATGGCTACACCTTC. Protein product: CRAILVGTNYGYTF.

The genes are TRBV14 and TRBJ1-5; tentative D call: TRBD1 (5 bases). The CDR3 is made up of 13 amino acids. V gave up 3 bases and J gave up 4 bases, with 7 bases separating them. Germline lookup yields CDR1 SGHDN and CDR2 FVKESK. The CDR3 here is CASSQWGNQPQHF. CDR3 coding DNA: TGTGCCAGCAGCCAGTGGGGGAATCAGCCCCAGCATTTT.

This sequence joins TRBV7-3 and TRBJ1-3; a possible D gene is TRBD1 (5 bases). Germline V gene data show CDR1 as SGHTA and CDR2 as FQGTGA. The CDR3 totals 15 residues. The V gene lost 4 bases and the J gene lost 4 bases, with 14 bases spanning the gap. CDR3: CASSSQGGAGNTIYF. The CDR3 DNA follows: TGTGCCAGCAGCTCCCAGGGCGGGGCAGGAAACACCATATATTTT.

This clonotype has just a few counts. This chain joins TRBV20-1 and TRBJ2-1, with D perhaps given as TRBD1 or TRBD2 (6 bases each). Between the trimmed V and J ends, which lost 0 bases and 9 bases, there was a span of 15 bases. Germline assignment: CDR1 DFQATT and CDR2 SNEGSKA (reference sequence). This CDR3 spans 14 amino acids. The CDR3 nucleotides are TGCAGTGCTAGAGAAAGTAGGGGGGCGGTTGAGCAGTTCTTC. It is translated as CSARESRGAVEQFF.

This clonotype was picked up a small number of times. V is TRBV11-2 and J is TRBJ2-7, with 14 bases lining up with TRBD2. Germline assignment: CDR1 SGHAT and CDR2 FQNNGV. This CDR3 is built from 16 residues. After removal of 4 bases from V and 6 bases from J, the junction contained 8 bases not matched to a gene. The CDR3 reads CASSSGTSGRLIEQYF. CDR3 DNA sequence: TGTGCCAGCAGCTCTGGGACTAGCGGGAGATTGATCGAGCAGTACTTC.

The rearrangement links TRBV11-2 to TRBJ2-2; no definite D call. This CDR3 contains 12 residues. The V end lost 3 bases, the J end lost 4 bases, and 3 bases lay between the germline ends. The germline CDR1 and CDR2 sequences are SGHAT and FQNNGV. CDR3: CASSFATGELFF. CDR3 sequence (DNA): TGTGCCAGCAGCTTTGCCACCGGGGAGCTGTTTTTT.

The chain combines TRBV19 with TRBJ2-2; 11 bases fit TRBD2. V was clipped by 6 bases and J by 2 bases; unmatched bases: 8. The CDR3 contains 17 residues. Germline CDR1 LNHDA, CDR2 SQIVND (reference sequence). In DNA form, the CDR3 reads TGTGCCAGTAGACCTACGGGACTAGCGGTAAACACCGGGGAGCTGTTTTTT. Protein sequence: CASRPTGLAVNTGELFF. Drawing the rest from reference TRBV19 and TRBJ2-2, the complete variable domain is DGGITQSPKYLFRKEGQNVTLSCEQNLNHDAMYWYRQDPGQGLRLIYYSQIVNDFQKGDIAEGYSVSREKKESFPLTVTSAQKNPTAFYLCASRPTGLAVNTGELFFGEGSRLTVL.

As regards this clonotype: Just one base apart from a much larger clone, this may be a read error. The genes are TRBV28 and TRBJ1-2; D not resolved. The CDR3 covers 13 residues. Per the germline V gene, CDR1 is MDHEN and CDR2 is SYDVKM. Trimming took 5 bases from V and 2 from J, leaving 9 bases between them. CDR3 region: CASSKQRNYGYTF. In DNA form, the CDR3 reads TGTGCCAGCAGTAAGCAGAGGAACTATGGCTACACCTTC.

This clonotype was counted ten times or more. The chain combines TRBV5-1 with TRBJ2-2, with D possibly TRBD1 on 5 matching bases. The CDR3 consists of 16 residues. The V gene's germline CDR1 is SGHRS and CDR2 YFSETQ. Trimming shortened V by 4 bases and J by 0 bases, and 13 bases separated the two germline ends. Here the CDR3 DNA reads TGCGCCAGCAGCCACAGCAGGGAAACGAACACCGGGGAGCTGTTTTTT. The encoded protein is CASSHSRETNTGELFF.

The chain couples TRBV12-3 or TRBV12-4 to TRBJ1-2, with D hard to call. CDR3 length: 12 amino acids. Trimming stripped 3 bases from V and 3 bases from J, with 5 bases between. This CDR3 reads CASSLGHYGYTF. The CDR3 bases are TGTGCCAGCAGTTTGGGTCACTATGGCTACACCTTC.

This clonotype was detected a few times. Here the CDR3 reads CASSPVGATFTDTQYF. DNA for the CDR3: TGTGCCAGCTCACCAGTGGGGGCTACCTTCACAGATACGCAGTATTTT. The gene calls are TRBV18 and TRBJ2-3, with D possibly matching TRBD1 (6 bases). V was cut by 2 bases and J by 2 bases, with 14 bases left in between. Germline V gives CDR1 KGHSH, CDR2 LQKENI. CDR3 length equals 16 residues.

This clonotype appeared a few times. V is TRBV11-2 and J is TRBJ2-7, with no clear D. Trimming pared 0 bases from V and 2 bases from J, leaving 5 bases between. This CDR3 is built from 13 residues. Germline assignment: CDR1 SGHAT and CDR2 FQNNGV. The CDR3 bases are TGTGCCAGCAGCTTAGAGGTCACCTACGAGCAGTACTTC. It specifies CASSLEVTYEQYF.

This clonotype was found a few times. V gene TRBV24-1 combines with J gene TRBJ2-1; D is ambiguous. V lost 1 base and J 5 bases, leaving 5 bases between the germline ends. The CDR3 has 13 amino acids. Germline CDR1 reads KGHDR; CDR2 reads SFDVKD. The CDR3 is CATSDFMDNEQFF. The CDR3 region has the DNA TGTGCCACCAGTGATTTTATGGACAATGAGCAGTTCTTC.

This clonotype showed up many times. This chain uses TRBV20-1 with TRBJ1-4, with 9 bases matching TRBD1. V lost 0 bases and J lost 0; bases outside the gene matches: 14. The CDR3 loop spans 20 amino acids. Germline-derived CDR1 and CDR2 are DFQATT and SNEGSKA (reference sequence). The CDR3 nucleotides read TGCAGTGCTAGAGATTATGGGACAGGGTACTCGACTGCAACTAATGAAAAACTGTTTTTT. It translates to CSARDYGTGYSTATNEKLFF.

CDR3 coding DNA: TGTGCCAGCAGCTTAGATCTAACTAGCGGGACTCACGAGCAGTACTTC. Translation: CASSLDLTSGTHEQYF. This chain uses TRBV11-2 with TRBJ2-7; TRBD2 matches 10 bases. Trimming removed 0 bases from V and 5 bases from J; junction bases left unmatched: 7. This CDR3 spans 16 amino acids. Germline lookup yields CDR1 SGHAT and CDR2 FQNNGV.

This clonotype was seen repeatedly, ten times or more. J is TRBJ1-1 and V is TRBV29-1; 8 bases line up with TRBD1. Germline-derived CDR1 and CDR2 are SQVTM and ANQGSEA. With 6 bases clipped from V and 3 bases from J, the junction kept 6 bases outside the gene matches. This CDR3 comprises 13 residues. CDR3 sequence reads: CSVVRGLDTEAFF. The CDR3 nucleotides are TGCAGCGTGGTCAGGGGGCTGGACACTGAAGCTTTCTTT.

This clonotype has at least ten counts. The chain has TRBV19 and TRBJ1-5, with D hard to call. Trimming took off 3 bases at V and 4 bases at J, with 19 bases between the two ends. CDR3 length: 17 amino acids. CDR1 LNHDA and CDR2 SQIVND come from the germline V gene (reference sequence). Here the CDR3 DNA reads TGTGCCAGTAGTATCCCGCCAAGCGGCACGGAAAATCAGCCCCAGCATTTT. Protein sequence: CASSIPPSGTENQPQHF.

This clonotype was seen a few times. The chain links TRBV30 to TRBJ1-3; D gene unclear. V gave up 4 bases and J gave up 8 bases, with 9 bases separating them. Germline CDR1 reads GTSNPN; CDR2 reads SVGIG (reference sequence). The CDR3 covers 11 residues. CDR3 loop: CAWKAEDTIYF. CDR3 in DNA: TGTGCCTGGAAGGCGGAGGACACCATATATTTT.